The 26 T cell receptor beta chains below all came from one sample that was sequenced in a study of T cells in Graves' hyperthyroidism and ophthalmopathy. Amplification targeted TCR beta CDR3 regions from RNA transcripts. Carried out on the TCR CDR3, a first-round RT-PCR used the HTBI primer set. One entry per CDR3 protein results from TCRdb running MiXCR on the multiplex PCR reads. In the table there are hundreds of thousands of distinct CDR3 sequences, around 15% of which are singletons. Source material: blood. The source of these receptors is a woman aged 18-29 years with Graves' hyperthyroidism.

The CDR3 nucleotides are TGTGCCAGCAGCGGTACGAGGACCTACGAGCAGTACTTC. This gives the protein CASSGTRTYEQYF. This sequence joins TRBV7-9 and TRBJ2-7, with D unresolved. CDR3 length: 13 amino acids. Germline V gene data show CDR1 as SEHNR and CDR2 as FQNEAQ (reference sequence). Trimming left V 5 bases short and J 2 bases short, with 10 bases between.

The sample holds many counts of this clonotype. The chain employs TRBV30 and TRBJ1-5, with D unresolved. The CDR3 extends over 14 amino acids. The germline V gene encodes CDR1 GTSNPN and CDR2 SVGIG (reference sequence). The V and J ends lost 0 bases and 5 bases respectively, with 11 bases between them. Written as DNA, the CDR3 is TGTGCCTGGAGTGTATGGCGGCTGGATCAGCCCCAGCATTTT. Translated: CAWSVWRLDQPQHF.

This clonotype was observed many times. This sequence joins TRBV2 and TRBJ2-1, with 10 bases lining up with TRBD2. Looked up from germline, CDR1 is SNHLY and CDR2 is FYNNEI. Trimming at V came to 5 bases and at J to 2 bases, leaving 12 bases not matched to a gene. This CDR3 has 18 residues. CDR3 in DNA: TGTGCCAGCAGTCAAGGGAAGACTAGCGGGCCAGCCTACAATGAGCAGTTCTTC. Translation gives CASSQGKTSGPAYNEQFF.

The sample holds many counts of this clonotype. The CDR3 loop is CSARDWVSGRPVYNEQFF. CDR3 DNA: TGCAGTGCTAGAGATTGGGTGAGCGGGAGGCCTGTATACAATGAGCAGTTCTTC. The chain recombines TRBV20-1 with TRBJ2-1; 9 nucleotides line up with TRBD2. Trimming at V came to 0 bases and at J to 4 bases, leaving 13 bases not matched to a gene. CDR3 size: 18 residues. Germline CDR1 reads DFQATT; CDR2 reads SNEGSKA (reference sequence).

The table lists this clonotype with many counts. The J gene is TRBJ2-1, the V gene TRBV11-2, with D possibly matching TRBD2 (6 bases). This CDR3 has 15 amino acids. Germline values: CDR1 SGHAT, CDR2 FQNNGV. V was trimmed by 11 bases and J by 2 bases, leaving 19 bases between them. This CDR3 is CASRRPGVTYNEQFF. In DNA form, the CDR3 reads TGTGCCTCTCGCCGTCCGGGGGTGACCTACAATGAGCAGTTCTTC. Full variable domain (missing parts from reference TRBV11-2 and TRBJ2-1): EAGVAQSPRYKIIEKRQSVAFWCNPISGHATLYWYQQILGQGPKLLIQFQNNGVVDDSQLPKDRFSAERLKGVDSTLKIQPAKLEDSAVYLCASRRPGVTYNEQFFGPGTRLTVL.

The chain carries TRBV9 and TRBJ1-1; the D gene is possibly TRBD1 (6 bases). Germline lookup yields CDR1 SGDLS and CDR2 YYNGEE. Trimming stripped 3 bases from V and 1 base from J, with 13 bases between. The CDR3 is 15 amino acids. The CDR3 loop is CASSAGDKGNTEAFF. In DNA form, the CDR3 reads TGTGCCAGCAGCGCAGGGGACAAGGGGAACACTGAAGCTTTCTTT. Supplemented by reference TRBV9 and TRBJ1-1, the full variable domain reads DSGVTQTPKHLITATGQRVTLRCSPRSGDLSVYWYQQSLDQGLQFLIQYYNGEERAKGNILERFSAQQFPDLHSELNLSSLELGDSALYFCASSAGDKGNTEAFFGQGTRLTVV.

The chain links TRBV30 to TRBJ1-2, with D unclear. The germline gives CDR1 GTSNPN, CDR2 SVGIG (reference sequence). Trimming pared 0 bases from V and 8 bases from J, leaving 13 bases between. The CDR3 loop spans 13 amino acids. The CDR3 spells CAWSVLRAEGYTF. The CDR3 DNA is TGTGCCTGGAGTGTACTCCGGGCGGAAGGCTACACCTTC. Variable domain in full (rest from reference TRBV30 and TRBJ1-2): SQTIHQWPATLVQPVGSPLSLECTVEGTSNPNLYWYRQAAGRGLQLLFYSVGIGQISSEVPQNLSASRPQDRQFILSSKKLLLSDSGFYLCAWSVLRAEGYTFGSGTRLTVV.

There are many counts of this clonotype. V usage is TRBV20-1 and J usage is TRBJ2-4; the D call may be TRBD1 or TRBD2 (5 bases each). The CDR3 is 14 residues long. V was clipped by 6 bases and J by 6 bases, with 18 bases between them. Germline loops: CDR1 DFQATT, CDR2 SNEGSKA (reference sequence). The CDR3 is CSAPGRGAINIQYF. In DNA form, the CDR3 reads TGCAGTGCACCTGGACGAGGGGCGATAAACATTCAGTACTTC.

This clonotype has ten or more counts. The J gene is TRBJ1-5, the V gene TRBV12-5, with 7 bases fitting TRBD1. This CDR3 contains 12 residues. Germline CDR1 is LGHNT and CDR2 is FRNRAP. For the CDR3, the DNA is TGTGCGTCGCGGCAGGGGGATCAGCCCCAGCATTTT. Translating gives CASRQGDQPQHF.

This clonotype was seen many times. V gene TRBV20-1 combines with J gene TRBJ2-1; 10 positions match TRBD2. Germline CDR1 reads DFQATT; CDR2 reads SNEGSKA (reference sequence). V was clipped by 5 bases and J by 8 bases; unmatched bases: 12. The CDR3 totals 15 residues. DNA for the CDR3: TGCAGTGCTGTCTCTTCTAGCGGGAGAGGACATGAGCAGTTCTTC. Its protein is CSAVSSSGRGHEQFF.

This clonotype was counted a few times. The chain carries TRBV7-8 and TRBJ1-5; 11 nucleotides match TRBD1. Losses at the gene ends were 5 bases for V and 6 bases for J; bases not matched to a gene: 6. This CDR3 has 15 amino acids. Germline V gene lookup returns CDR1 SGHVS and CDR2 FQNEAQ. CDR3 sequence (DNA): TGTGCCAGCAGCCATCGGACAGGGGGCTTTCAGCCCCAGCATTTT. This gives the protein CASSHRTGGFQPQHF. The variable domain in full, completed from reference TRBV7-8 and TRBJ1-5, reads GAGVSQSPRYKVAKRGQDVALRCDPISGHVSLFWYQQALGQGPEFLTYFQNEAQLDKSGLPSDRFFAERPEGSVSTLKIQRTQQEDSAVYLCASSHRTGGFQPQHFGDGTRLSIL.

This clonotype was recorded at least ten times. V is TRBV18 and J is TRBJ1-3; possible D gene TRBD1, 5 bases. Trimming left V 3 bases short and J 0 bases short, with 9 bases between. CDR3 length equals 15 residues. Germline CDR1 reads KGHSH; CDR2 reads LQKENI. The CDR3 nucleotides are TGTGCCAGCTCACCGGGGCAGCTCTCTGGAAACACCATATATTTT. It codes for CASSPGQLSGNTIYF.

This clonotype was found many times. The V gene is TRBV7-9, the J gene TRBJ2-1, with no clear D. The CDR3 totals 15 residues. Per germline, CDR1 SEHNR and CDR2 FQNEAQ (reference sequence). Trimming took 1 base from V and 0 from J, leaving 7 bases between them. The DNA of the CDR3 is TGTGCCAGCAGCTTAGTGGATCCCTCCTACAATGAGCAGTTCTTC. It translates to CASSLVDPSYNEQFF. The full variable domain, with the rest looked up from reference TRBV7-9 and TRBJ2-1, is DTGVSQNPRHKITKRGQNVTFRCDPISEHNRLYWYRQTLGQGPEFLTYFQNEAQLEKSRLLSDRFSAERPKGSFSTLEIQRTEQGDSAMYLCASSLVDPSYNEQFFGPGTRLTVL.

The chain joins TRBV20-1 to TRBJ2-5; 11 nucleotides agree with TRBD2. The ends lost 4 bases at V and 1 base at J; junction bases unmatched: 2. This CDR3 spans 14 amino acids. Germline CDR1 DFQATT, CDR2 SNEGSKA (reference sequence). The CDR3 region is CSATSGRLQETQYF. The CDR3 DNA reads TGCAGTGCTACTAGCGGGAGGCTCCAAGAGACCCAGTACTTC.

This clonotype was detected many times. The chain has TRBV30 and TRBJ2-2, with D possibly TRBD2 on 5 matching bases. There are 14 residues in the CDR3. V was shortened by 4 bases and J by 4 bases, with 13 bases between the two germline ends. Germline V gives CDR1 GTSNPN, CDR2 SVGIG (reference sequence). DNA for the CDR3: TGTGCCTGGAACGGTGACTATCTCACCGGGGAGCTGTTTTTT. Amino acids: CAWNGDYLTGELFF.

This clonotype showed up many times. The V gene is TRBV15, the J gene TRBJ1-2, with D tentatively TRBD1 (5 bases). Looked up from germline, CDR1 is LNHNV and CDR2 is YYDKDF (reference sequence). V was clipped by 5 bases and J by 4 bases, with 11 bases between them. The CDR3 runs to 13 residues. The CDR3 protein is CATSRDRLYGYTF. CDR3 in DNA: TGTGCCACCAGCCGCGACAGACTCTATGGCTACACCTTC.

This clonotype was seen repeatedly, ten times or more. The CDR3 DNA reads TGCAGTGCTAGAGGTAGTTCTAGCGGGAGGACGTCGGCCGGGGAGCTGTTTTTT. Residues: CSARGSSSGRTSAGELFF. This chain joins TRBV20-1 and TRBJ2-2; TRBD2 matches at 11 bases. Germline CDR1 and CDR2: DFQATT and SNEGSKA (reference sequence). Germline trimming cut 1 base from V and 6 bases from J; bases unmatched to any gene: 13. The CDR3 is 18 amino acids.

V gene TRBV27 combines with J gene TRBJ1-6, with TRBD1 identical over 7 bases. Germline V gene data show CDR1 as MNHEY and CDR2 as SMNVEV (reference sequence). V lost 3 bases to trimming and J lost 5 bases; unmatched junction nucleotides: 10. The CDR3 is 17 amino acids. CDR3 DNA: TGTGCCAGCAGTTTCAAAGCAGGGGGGGCTGATAATTCACCCCTCCACTTT. Encoded protein: CASSFKAGGADNSPLHF.

This clonotype was seen a handful of times. The chain couples TRBV6-2 or TRBV6-3 to TRBJ1-5; 7 bases line up with TRBD1. The J segment lost 4 bases and the V segment lost 2 bases, leaving 11 bases of the junction unmatched. CDR1 MNHEY and CDR2 SVGEGT come from the germline V gene. CDR3 length equals 17 residues. The CDR3 nucleotides read TGTGCCAGCAGTTACGAGAGGGGGCAGGGCGGGAATCAGCCCCAGCATTTT. As protein: CASSYERGQGGNQPQHF.

This clonotype was picked up many times. The chain employs TRBV28 and TRBJ2-7; D is unclear. The V gene lost 5 bases and the J gene lost 4 bases, with 9 bases spanning the gap. The CDR3 contains 12 residues. Germline lookup yields CDR1 MDHEN and CDR2 SYDVKM. CDR3 nucleotide sequence: TGTGCCAGCAGTCCCTACAAATACGAGCAGTACTTC. Its translation: CASSPYKYEQYF. Based on the CDR3 plus reference TRBV28 and TRBJ2-7, the full variable domain is DVKVTQSSRYLVKRTGEKVFLECVQDMDHENMFWYRQDPGLGLRLIYFSYDVKMKEKGDIPEGYSVSREKKERFSLILESASTNQTSMYLCASSPYKYEQYFGPGTRLTVT.

The chain couples TRBV9 to TRBJ1-2; perhaps TRBD1 as D (5 bases). Germline V gives CDR1 SGDLS, CDR2 YYNGEE. Trimming took off 4 bases at V and 6 bases at J, with 13 bases between the two ends. The CDR3 is 13 residues long. The CDR3 DNA sequence: TGTGCCAGCAGCACGCCCGGGGGAAATGGCTACACCTTC. Translating it yields CASSTPGGNGYTF.

This clonotype was detected ten times or more. The gene calls are TRBV28 and TRBJ2-7, with TRBD1 identical over 7 bases. Per germline, CDR1 MDHEN and CDR2 SYDVKM. V lost 6 bases to trimming and J lost 0 bases; unmatched junction nucleotides: 11. The CDR3 length is 16 residues. CDR3 nucleotide sequence: TGTGCCAGCAGCCAGCCCGTCCGGGACAGCTCCTACGAGCAGTACTTC. It codes for CASSQPVRDSSYEQYF.

This clonotype was recorded many times. The chain uses TRBV4-1 and TRBJ2-5; 8 bases align to TRBD2. The V segment lost 3 bases and the J segment 2 bases; nucleotides outside the gene matches: 14. Germline CDR1 reads MGHRA; CDR2 reads YSYEKL. The CDR3 length is 18 residues. CDR3 DNA: TGCGCCAGCAGCCACACCCCCATAGGCCTAGCGGGTCAAGAGACCCAGTACTTC. Amino acids: CASSHTPIGLAGQETQYF.

The rearrangement uses TRBV20-1 and TRBJ1-1; D remains ambiguous. The V and J ends lost 7 bases and 7 bases respectively, with 22 bases between them. CDR1 is DFQATT and CDR2 is SNEGSKA in the germline V gene (reference sequence). The CDR3 length is 14 residues. CDR3 DNA: TGCAGTGGCATCCCGGCCGAGAATGGGTATGAAGCTTTCTTT. Residues: CSGIPAENGYEAFF.

This clonotype came up many times. The CDR3 reads CASRRAPGLAAATQYF. The CDR3 DNA reads TGTGCCAGCAGGCGAGCTCCGGGACTAGCGGCCGCCACCCAGTACTTC. The chain joins TRBV28 to TRBJ2-5, with 11 nucleotides matching TRBD2. Germline CDR1 reads MDHEN; CDR2 reads SYDVKM. The CDR3 is 16 residues long. V shed 6 bases, J shed 8 bases, and the junction held 14 bases outside the gene matches.

The chain employs TRBV28 and TRBJ2-2; D gene unclear. CDR3 size: 14 residues. Germline V gives CDR1 MDHEN, CDR2 SYDVKM. V gave up 6 bases and J gave up 7 bases, with 15 bases separating them. The CDR3 DNA sequence: TGTGCCAGCAGCCCTACCGGCGACGGCGGGGAGCTGTTTTTT. Encoded protein: CASSPTGDGGELFF.